The entry below gives a single T cell receptor beta chain sequence along with its context. Measured with immunoSEQ multiplex PCR; TCRdb has only the in-frame clones, and not every one. The sample has around 400,000 clones, 75% to 95% seen once; the top ten hold 9% to 15%. This sample is part of a study of Ad26.COV2.S vaccination and SARS-CoV-2 variants. Described treatment: some 20 received Ad26.COV2.S at low or high dose, single or two shots; a few received placebo; per-sample allocation not given. The investigators took samples on day 63 after the first vaccine or placebo injection. CDR1 and CDR2 (germline): MDHEN, SYDVKM. V dropped 5 bases and J dropped 5; count of bases not matched to a gene: 14. The CDR3 runs to 17 residues.

The TCR comes from a person aged 18-60 years who received the Ad26.COV2.S COVID-19 vaccine or a placebo. The sequencing used peripheral blood, collected in a trial of Ad26.COV2.S vaccine versus placebo. This sequence joins TRBV28 and TRBJ2-1; TRBD2 matches at 8 bases. DNA for the CDR3: TGTGCCAGCAGTCCTATTTCTACCGGACTAGCCGACAATGAGCAGTTCTTC. This codes for CASSPISTGLADNEQFF.